Listed here are 22 T cell receptor beta chains from one sample, sequenced in a study of blood T cell repertoires in COVID-19. Clones were sequenced by immunoSEQ multiplex PCR, and TCRdb holds only the in-frame ones, with some missing. This table holds fewer than 250,000 clones, roughly four fifths found once. Sample: peripheral blood. The receptors derive from a woman between 50 and 59 years old with acute or convalescent COVID-19.

The rearrangement links TRBV19 to TRBJ2-7, with TRBD2 as a possible D gene (5 bases). The V end lost 0 bases, the J end lost 2 bases, and 8 bases lay between the germline ends. Germline CDR1 reads LNHDA; CDR2 reads SQIVND (reference sequence). There are 14 residues in the CDR3. The CDR3, as DNA: TGTGCCAGTAGTATAGAGGACGGGACCTACGAGCAGTACTTC. Translation: CASSIEDGTYEQYF. Full variable domain (remainder filled in from reference TRBV19 and TRBJ2-7): DGGITQSPKYLFRKEGQNVTLSCEQNLNHDAMYWYRQDPGQGLRLIYYSQIVNDFQKGDIAEGYSVSREKKESFPLTVTSAQKNPTAFYLCASSIEDGTYEQYFGPGTRLTVT.

The V call is TRBV28, the J call TRBJ2-1; D remains unclear. The CDR3 is 14 amino acids. Deletions cut 6 bases from V and 8 bases from J, with 17 bases between. Germline CDR1 MDHEN, CDR2 SYDVKM. The chain's CDR3 is CASSLLFISDEQFF. DNA of the CDR3: TGTGCCAGCAGCCTCCTTTTCATTTCGGATGAGCAGTTCTTC.

The CDR3 region has the DNA TGTGCCAGCAGGGCTAGACAGGGAACAGCTTATGGCTACACCTTC. As protein: CASRARQGTAYGYTF. This chain uses TRBV28 with TRBJ1-2; TRBD1 agrees at 7 bases. The CDR3 is made up of 15 amino acids. The junction had 12 bases not matched to a gene; V was cut back by 6 bases and J by 5 bases. CDR1 is MDHEN and CDR2 is SYDVKM in the germline V gene.

The chain couples TRBV28 to TRBJ1-2, with TRBD1 matching 7 bases. The CDR3 has 14 amino acids. Germline-derived CDR1 and CDR2 are MDHEN and SYDVKM. J gave up 8 bases and V 4 bases, and 10 bases lay outside the gene matches. The CDR3 DNA reads as TGTGCCAGCAGTTCCGACAGGGAAGGTGCGGGCTACACCTTC. Its translation: CASSSDREGAGYTF.

This chain joins TRBV27 and TRBJ2-2, with 8 positions matching TRBD2. The germline V gene encodes CDR1 MNHEY and CDR2 SMNVEV (reference sequence). V shed 4 bases and J 6 bases; nucleotides not matched to a gene: 4. The CDR3 runs to 14 residues. The CDR3 spells CASSSWTSPGELFF. In DNA form, the CDR3 reads TGTGCCAGCAGTTCGTGGACTAGCCCCGGGGAGCTGTTTTTT.

The chain employs TRBV20-1 and TRBJ1-1; TRBD1 matches 7 bases. The CDR3 is made up of 10 amino acids. The trim removed 6 bases at V and 9 bases at J, leaving 4 bases unmatched. The germline V gene has CDR1 DFQATT and CDR2 SNEGSKA (reference sequence). CDR3 sequence (DNA): TGCAGTGCCCGGGACAGTCAAGCTTTCTTT. Translated, it gives CSARDSQAFF.

CDR3 nucleotides: TGTGCCAGCAGGTCCGTGAATTCACCCCTCCACTTT. Its translation is CASRSVNSPLHF. The chain links TRBV28 to TRBJ1-6; D is unresolved. CDR3 length equals 12 residues. V was clipped by 6 bases and J by 7 bases, with 7 bases between them. The germline V gene encodes CDR1 MDHEN and CDR2 SYDVKM.

Worth noting for this clone: The identical CDR3 is also encoded by other nucleotide sequences in the sample. This chain connects TRBV5-1 to TRBJ1-1; TRBD1 aligns across 8 bases. CDR3 size: 14 residues. V lost 4 bases and J lost 1; bases outside the gene matches: 3. Looked up from germline, CDR1 is SGHRS and CDR2 is YFSETQ. CDR3 region: CASSTGQGNTEAFF. The CDR3 nucleotides are TGCGCCAGCAGCACTGGACAGGGGAACACTGAAGCTTTCTTT.

CDR3 sequence reads: CASSQLTSGAGWQYF. The CDR3 region has the DNA TGTGCCAGCAGCCAACTCACTAGCGGGGCCGGTTGGCAGTACTTC. This chain links TRBV3-1 (or the pseudogene TRBV3-2) with TRBJ2-7, with 10 bases identical to TRBD2. The V segment lost 2 bases and the J segment 9 bases; nucleotides outside the gene matches: 10. CDR1 is LGHDT, CDR2 YNNKEL, per germline (reference sequence). The CDR3 has 15 residues.

The rearrangement uses TRBV6-1 and TRBJ1-2, with unresolved D. The germline gives CDR1 MNHNS, CDR2 SASEGT. The CDR3 is 16 amino acids. Trimming pared 4 bases from V and 4 bases from J, leaving 19 bases between. The CDR3 region is CASSALAGRVVYGYTF. CDR3 DNA: TGTGCCAGCAGTGCCCTCGCGGGGAGGGTAGTCTATGGCTACACCTTC.

The rearrangement uses TRBV3-1 (or the pseudogene TRBV3-2) and TRBJ2-5; TRBD2 matches at 8 bases. There are 13 residues in the CDR3. The trim removed 5 bases at V and 5 bases at J, leaving 4 bases unmatched. The germline V gene has CDR1 LGHDT and CDR2 YNNKEL (reference sequence). The CDR3 DNA follows: TGTGCCAGCAGCGGGACTAGGGGGGAGACCCAGTACTTC. Amino acids: CASSGTRGETQYF.

The rearrangement joins TRBV7-2 to TRBJ2-7; 7 nucleotides match TRBD1. V lost 4 bases, J lost 5 bases, and 8 bases stayed unmatched. Germline loops: CDR1 SGHTA, CDR2 FQGNSA. This CDR3 is 14 amino acids long. CDR3 DNA: TGTGCCAGCAGCTCGCTACAGGGGAGTGACGAGCAGTACTTC. Residues: CASSSLQGSDEQYF.

CDR3 coding DNA: TGTGCCAGCAGTCCGGACATACGACGGTCTAACTATGGCTACACCTTC. Residues: CASSPDIRRSNYGYTF. The rearrangement uses TRBV28 and TRBJ1-2; the D gene is possibly TRBD1 (5 bases). The germline gives CDR1 MDHEN, CDR2 SYDVKM. Trimming left V 5 bases short and J 0 bases short, with 16 bases between. The CDR3 contains 16 residues.

This rearrangement joins TRBV30 to TRBJ2-3; possibly TRBD1 for D (6 bases). This CDR3 is 13 amino acids long. Germline-derived CDR1 and CDR2 are GTSNPN and SVGIG (reference sequence). The ends were cut back, 5 bases at V and 3 bases at J, with 12 bases in the middle. The CDR3 loop reads CAWGPTGTDTQYF. The CDR3 DNA reads TGTGCCTGGGGCCCAACAGGGACAGATACGCAGTATTTT.

The chain is built from TRBV7-9 and TRBJ1-2, with a weak D call TRBD1 (5 bases). V dropped 1 base and J dropped 2 bases, with 17 bases sitting between them. The CDR3 is 17 residues long. Germline V gene data show CDR1 as SEHNR and CDR2 as FQNEAQ (reference sequence). This chain's CDR3 is CASSLDKRGLGNYGYTF. The CDR3 coding sequence is TGTGCCAGCAGCTTAGACAAAAGGGGACTAGGGAACTATGGCTACACCTTC.

The chain carries TRBV4-3 and TRBJ2-5; TRBD1 aligns across 8 bases. The length of the CDR3 is 16 residues. Germline V gene data show CDR1 as LGHNA and CDR2 as YSLEER. V lost 0 bases to trimming and J lost 4 bases; unmatched junction nucleotides: 7. The CDR3 DNA reads as TGCGCCAGCAGCCAAGATGTGGCAGGGGGCCGAGAGACCCAGTACTTC. Protein product: CASSQDVAGGRETQYF.

The chain couples TRBV7-2 to TRBJ1-2; tentatively, D is TRBD1 (5 bases). CDR1 is SGHTA and CDR2 is FQGNSA in the germline V gene. There are 18 residues in the CDR3. Trimming shortened V by 5 bases and J by 2 bases, and 24 bases separated the two germline ends. CDR3 in amino acids: CASSPQRRERGRNYGYTF. The CDR3, as DNA: TGTGCCAGCAGCCCCCAACGCCGCGAAAGGGGAAGAAACTATGGCTACACCTTC.

J is TRBJ1-6 and V is TRBV5-5; no firm D call. There are 15 residues in the CDR3. The ends were cut back, 4 bases at V and 0 bases at J, with 8 bases in the middle. Germline V gene lookup returns CDR1 SGHKS and CDR2 YYEKEE (reference sequence). The DNA of the CDR3 is TGTGCCAGCAGCCTCCGAGGCTCCTATAATTCACCCCTCCACTTT. Translating it yields CASSLRGSYNSPLHF. The whole variable domain, remainder taken from reference TRBV5-5 and TRBJ1-6, is DAGVTQSPTHLIKTRGQQVTLRCSPISGHKSVSWYQQVLGQGPQFIFQYYEKEERGRGNFPDRFSARQFPNYSSELNVNALLLGDSALYLCASSLRGSYNSPLHFGNGTRLTVT.

The chain has TRBV28 and TRBJ2-3; 10 bases are a match to TRBD1. Per germline, CDR1 MDHEN and CDR2 SYDVKM. J lost 0 bases, V lost 6 bases, and 3 bases had no gene match. The CDR3 runs to 15 residues. The CDR3 bases are TGTGCCAGCAGCCGACAGGGGGCGAGCACAGATACGCAGTATTTT. This gives the protein CASSRQGASTDTQYF.

V gene TRBV18 combines with J gene TRBJ1-5; D perhaps matches TRBD1 (6 bases). Trimming shortened V by 6 bases and J by 7 bases, and 13 bases separated the two germline ends. The CDR3 has 13 residues. Germline V lookup: CDR1 KGHSH, CDR2 LQKENI. CDR3 loop: CASSTGWEQPQHF. The DNA of the CDR3 is TGTGCCAGCTCTACAGGGTGGGAGCAGCCCCAGCATTTT.

The chain uses TRBV14 and TRBJ1-2; no clear D gene. V lost 1 base and J lost 8, with 14 bases in between. The CDR3 is 14 amino acids. The germline CDR1 and CDR2 sequences are SGHDN and FVKESK. The CDR3 protein is CASSQGRGSWGYTF. The CDR3 DNA follows: TGTGCCAGCAGCCAAGGACGGGGATCCTGGGGCTACACCTTC.

The genes are TRBV5-4 and TRBJ1-6; TRBD1 might be the D (6 bases). CDR1 and CDR2 (germline): SGHNT, YYREEE (reference sequence). V lost 4 bases, J lost 7 bases, and 18 bases lay in between. The CDR3 sequence is 16 residues long. The CDR3 DNA sequence: TGTGCCAGCAGCCCTGTAACAGGGTTAGAAAATTCACCCCTCCACTTT. This sequence encodes CASSPVTGLENSPLHF.